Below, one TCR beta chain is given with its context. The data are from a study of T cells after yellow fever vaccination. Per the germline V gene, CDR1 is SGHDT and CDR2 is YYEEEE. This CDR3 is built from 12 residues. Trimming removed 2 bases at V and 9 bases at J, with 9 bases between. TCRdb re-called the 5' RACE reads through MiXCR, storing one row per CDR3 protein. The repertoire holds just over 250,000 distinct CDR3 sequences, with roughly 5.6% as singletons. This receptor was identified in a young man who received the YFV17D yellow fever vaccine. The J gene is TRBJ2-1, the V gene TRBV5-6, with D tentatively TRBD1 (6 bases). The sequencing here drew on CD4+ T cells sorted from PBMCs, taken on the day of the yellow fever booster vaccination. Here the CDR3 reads CASSLSRGEQFF. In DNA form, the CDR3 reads TGTGCCAGCAGCTTAAGCAGGGGTGAGCAGTTCTTC. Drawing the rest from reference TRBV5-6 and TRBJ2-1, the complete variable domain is DAGVTQSPTHLIKTRGQQVTLRCSPKSGHDTVSWYQQALGQGPQFIFQYYEEEERQRGNFPDRFSGHQFPNYSSELNVNALLLGDSALYLCASSLSRGEQFFGPGTRLTVL.